Listed below are T cell receptor beta chains from one sample, sequenced in a study of blood T cell repertoires in COVID-19. TCRdb's table, derived via immunoSEQ multiplex PCR, lists solely in-frame clones and lacks some. The table has under 400,000 clones, almost 90% seen once. The sample comprised PBMCs or T cells enriched from blood (not recorded which). The source is a woman in her 30s who had been exposed to COVID-19. CDR3s include the opening cysteine and the closing phenylalanine or tryptophan. Fields, in order: J gene, clone size, V gene, D gene, CDR3 DNA, CDR3 protein. A D gene is named only where the DNA matches it firmly. Rows may omit the clone size; those that give it use once, few, many or a size class.

J: TRBJ2-5
size: NA
V: TRBV2
D: TRBD1
DNA: TGTGCCAGCAGCTGGGACAGGCAGTTAGAGACCCAGTACTTC
CDR3: CASSWDRQLETQYF

J: TRBJ1-5
size: NA
V: TRBV5-1
D: NA
DNA: TGCGCCAGCAGCCCCGGACAGAGCAATCAGCCCCAGCATTTT
CDR3: CASSPGQSNQPQHF

J: TRBJ2-1
size: NA
V: TRBV6-4
D: TRBD2
DNA: TGTGCCAGCAGTGACTCTAGCGGGAGCTACAATGAGCAGTTCTTC
CDR3: CASSDSSGSYNEQFF

J: TRBJ1-4
size: NA
V: TRBV18
D: NA
DNA: TGTGCCAGCTCACCCGCCGGAGGAGACGAAAAACTGTTTTTT
CDR3: CASSPAGGDEKLFF

J: TRBJ2-1
size: once
V: TRBV30
D: TRBD2
DNA: TGTGCCTGGAGTTGGACTAGCGGGAGCTCCTACAATGAGCAGTTCTTC
CDR3: CAWSWTSGSSYNEQFF

J: TRBJ2-1
size: NA
V: TRBV27
D: TRBD1
DNA: TGTGCCAGCAGTTTACCCGGACAGGGATATGAGCAGTTCTTC
CDR3: CASSLPGQGYEQFF

J: TRBJ2-7
size: NA
V: TRBV19
D: TRBD2
DNA: TGTGCCAGTAGGTCCGTAGCGGGATATGAGGAGCAGTACTTC
CDR3: CASRSVAGYEEQYF

J: TRBJ2-1
size: NA
V: TRBV30
D: NA
DNA: TGTGCCTGGAGCGGGGGAACTAGCATCTCCTACAATGAGCAGTTCTTC
CDR3: CAWSGGTSISYNEQFF

J: TRBJ1-5
size: NA
V: TRBV7-9
D: NA
DNA: TGTGCCAGCAGCCGCGATAGGGCAGGGAATCAGCCCCAGCATTTT
CDR3: CASSRDRAGNQPQHF

J: TRBJ2-5
size: NA
V: TRBV14
D: TRBD2
DNA: TGTGCCAGCAGCCAAGATGTCGGAGCGGGAGGAGAGACCCAGTACTTC
CDR3: CASSQDVGAGGETQYF

J: TRBJ2-7
size: NA
V: TRBV12-3/TRBV12-4
D: NA
DNA: TGTGCCAGCAGTTTTCACACCTACGAGCAGTACTTC
CDR3: CASSFHTYEQYF

J: TRBJ2-1
size: NA
V: TRBV28
D: NA
DNA: TGTGCCAGCAGCTCCCTGGGGCGTCAACACAATGAGCAGTTCTTC
CDR3: CASSSLGRQHNEQFF

J: TRBJ2-7
size: NA
V: TRBV7-8
D: NA
DNA: TGTGCGACGAGGGCAGCGGAAGAGTTTAGGGAGCAGTACTTC
CDR3: CATRAAEEFREQYF

J: TRBJ1-2
size: NA
V: TRBV28
D: NA
DNA: TGTGCCAGCAGTTCAGGATTCCTCGGCTACACCTTC
CDR3: CASSSGFLGYTF

J: TRBJ1-2
size: NA
V: TRBV6-6
D: NA
DNA: TGTGCCAGCAGTTACAACGGGGTAGACTATGGCTACACCTTC
CDR3: CASSYNGVDYGYTF

J: TRBJ2-5
size: NA
V: TRBV10-1
D: NA
DNA: TGCGCCAGCGGGGAGACAGGGAGGGAGACCCAGTACTTC
CDR3: CASGETGRETQYF

J: TRBJ2-1
size: few
V: TRBV6-5
D: TRBD2
DNA: TGTGCCAGCAGCCAAGATAGCGGGTACAATGAGCAGTTCTTC
CDR3: CASSQDSGYNEQFF

J: TRBJ2-3
size: NA
V: TRBV9
D: NA
DNA: TGTGCCAGCAGCGTAGACGGGAGAGGAGATACGCAGTATTTT
CDR3: CASSVDGRGDTQYF

J: TRBJ1-6
size: NA
V: TRBV7-2
D: TRBD1
DNA: TGTGCCAGCAGCTTAGTCAGGGGGCCCCTCCACTTT
CDR3: CASSLVRGPLHF

J: TRBJ2-2
size: NA
V: TRBV5-1
D: NA
DNA: TGCGCCAGCAGCAATCCTTTGTACAACCCGAACACCGGGGAGCTGTTTTTT
CDR3: CASSNPLYNPNTGELFF

J: TRBJ1-1
size: NA
V: TRBV7-9
D: NA
DNA: TGTGCCAGCAGCTTAGTCGCAGAGAACACTGAAGCTTTCTTT
CDR3: CASSLVAENTEAFF

J: TRBJ1-1
size: NA
V: TRBV20-1
D: NA
DNA: TGCAGTGCTAGTCCAGTCCAGATCATGAACACTGAAGCTTTCTTT
CDR3: CSASPVQIMNTEAFF

J: TRBJ2-3
size: NA
V: TRBV3-1/TRBV3-2
D: NA
DNA: TGTGCCAGCAGCCAAGTCGGCGGGATCTCCACAGATACGCAGTATTTT
CDR3: CASSQVGGISTDTQYF

J: TRBJ1-2
size: few
V: TRBV7-9
D: NA
DNA: TGTGCCAGCAGCTTAGCAGGGGAAGATGGCTACACCTTC
CDR3: CASSLAGEDGYTF

J: TRBJ2-2
size: once
V: TRBV11-2
D: NA
DNA: TGTGCCAGCAGCCCCATGCGAGGCTTCAACACCGGGGAGCTGTTTTTT
CDR3: CASSPMRGFNTGELFF

J: TRBJ1-2
size: NA
V: TRBV11-2
D: NA
DNA: TGTGCCAGCAGCTTTTCGACGGGGGACTATGGCTACACCTTC
CDR3: CASSFSTGDYGYTF

J: TRBJ2-3
size: NA
V: TRBV6-5
D: TRBD2
DNA: TGTGCCAGCAGAGCGGGAATGACAGATACGCAGTATTTT
CDR3: CASRAGMTDTQYF

J: TRBJ2-2
size: NA
V: TRBV9
D: TRBD2
DNA: TGTGCCAGCAGCCCCCCCAGCGGGAGTAAACCGAACACCGGGGAGCTGTTTTTT
CDR3: CASSPPSGSKPNTGELFF

J: TRBJ2-7
size: NA
V: TRBV7-9
D: TRBD1
DNA: TGTGCCAGCAGCTTAGTAGTGACAGGGGGGGATTACGAGCAGTACTTC
CDR3: CASSLVVTGGDYEQYF

J: TRBJ2-7
size: NA
V: TRBV7-2
D: NA
DNA: TGTGCCAGCAGCTTAACTAGTGCGTACGAGCAGTACTTC
CDR3: CASSLTSAYEQYF

J: TRBJ2-5
size: NA
V: TRBV29-1
D: TRBD2
DNA: TGCAGCGTTGAGGGCGGGGGGTTGGAGACCCAGTACTTC
CDR3: CSVEGGGLETQYF

J: TRBJ1-1
size: NA
V: TRBV7-9
D: NA
DNA: TGTGCCAGCAGCTTTCAGCGGAACACTGAAGCTTTCTTT
CDR3: CASSFQRNTEAFF

J: TRBJ2-7
size: NA
V: TRBV12-5
D: NA
DNA: TGTGCTAGTGGTTTGAGGCAGGGGGGCCACGAGCAGTACTTC
CDR3: CASGLRQGGHEQYF

J: TRBJ1-5
size: NA
V: TRBV2
D: NA
DNA: TGTGCCAGTGGACTACCTGGGGAGCCCCAGCATTTT
CDR3: CASGLPGEPQHF

J: TRBJ2-1
size: NA
V: TRBV5-1
D: TRBD2
DNA: TGCGCCAGCAGCTTCCCCCTAGCGGGAGGGGCCAATGAGCAGTTCTTC
CDR3: CASSFPLAGGANEQFF

J: TRBJ1-6
size: NA
V: TRBV19
D: TRBD1
DNA: TGTGCCAGTAGTACCAGACAGGGGATCTATAATTCACCCCTCCACTTT
CDR3: CASSTRQGIYNSPLHF

J: TRBJ2-2
size: NA
V: TRBV5-1
D: NA
DNA: TGCGCCAACCGTACAGGGTGCGGCACCGGGGAGCTGTTTTTT
CDR3: CANRTGCGTGELFF

J: TRBJ1-4
size: NA
V: TRBV7-8
D: TRBD1
DNA: TGTGCCAGCAGCTGGGGACAGGGAAATGAAAAACTGTTTTTT
CDR3: CASSWGQGNEKLFF

J: TRBJ2-1
size: NA
V: TRBV7-8
D: TRBD2
DNA: TGTGCCAGCAGCTTTCGTACGGGAGGGTTTGTCAATGAGCAGTTCTTC
CDR3: CASSFRTGGFVNEQFF

J: TRBJ2-7
size: NA
V: TRBV21-1
D: NA
DNA: TGTGCCAGCAGGGCGACTAGCGGGAGCTCCTACGAGCAGTACTTC
CDR3: CASRATSGSSYEQYF

J: TRBJ2-3
size: once
V: TRBV6-5
D: NA
DNA: TGTGCCAGCAGGAACAGGGTCCAGGCAGATACGCAGTATTTT
CDR3: CASRNRVQADTQYF

J: TRBJ1-1
size: NA
V: TRBV19
D: TRBD1
DNA: TGTGCCAGTAGTATGACAGGGGGGTACACTGAAGCTTTCTTT
CDR3: CASSMTGGYTEAFF

J: TRBJ2-2
size: NA
V: TRBV19
D: NA
DNA: TGTGCCAGTATACCAGCGGACACCGGGGAGCTGTTTTTT
CDR3: CASIPADTGELFF

J: TRBJ2-1
size: many
V: TRBV7-3
D: TRBD2
DNA: TGTGCCAGCAGCTCCCCTCGGGGGGACAATGAGCAGTTCTTC
CDR3: CASSSPRGDNEQFF

J: TRBJ2-3
size: NA
V: TRBV7-3
D: TRBD2
DNA: TGTGCCAGCAGTCTGAAGGGACTAGCGGAAAACACAGATACGCAGTATTTT
CDR3: CASSLKGLAENTDTQYF

J: TRBJ1-1
size: few
V: TRBV7-9
D: NA
DNA: TGTGCCAGCAGCTGGTACAGCTCGAACACTGAAGCTTTCTTT
CDR3: CASSWYSSNTEAFF

J: TRBJ1-2
size: NA
V: TRBV9
D: TRBD1
DNA: TGTGCCAGCGCAGACAGGGTGAATGGCTACACCTTC
CDR3: CASADRVNGYTF

J: TRBJ1-5
size: NA
V: TRBV18
D: NA
DNA: TGTGCCAGCTCACCACAGGACACCAGCAATCAGCCCCAGCATTTT
CDR3: CASSPQDTSNQPQHF

J: TRBJ2-1
size: NA
V: TRBV19
D: TRBD2
DNA: TGTGCCAGTAGTATAGAGGGGACTAGCGGGATTAGGAATGAGCAGTTCTTC
CDR3: CASSIEGTSGIRNEQFF

J: TRBJ1-6
size: NA
V: TRBV7-9
D: TRBD1
DNA: TGTGCCAGCAGCTTATCCGACAGGGGTGGCTCCTATAATTCACCCCTCCACTTT
CDR3: CASSLSDRGGSYNSPLHF

J: TRBJ2-3
size: NA
V: TRBV27
D: NA
DNA: TGTGCCAGCAGTTTTCAGAGCGGGTCAGGCACAGATACGCAGTATTTT
CDR3: CASSFQSGSGTDTQYF

J: TRBJ2-7
size: NA
V: TRBV29-1
D: NA
DNA: TGCAGCGTTGAAGCCCCGGGGGGCCGTACCGAGCAGTACTTC
CDR3: CSVEAPGGRTEQYF